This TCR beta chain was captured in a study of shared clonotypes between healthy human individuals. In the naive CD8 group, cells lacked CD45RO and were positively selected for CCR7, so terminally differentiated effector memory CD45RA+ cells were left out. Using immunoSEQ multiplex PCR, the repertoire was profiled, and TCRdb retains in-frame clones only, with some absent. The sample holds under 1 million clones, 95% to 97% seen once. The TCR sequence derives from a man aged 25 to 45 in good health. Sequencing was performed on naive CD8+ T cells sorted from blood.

The CDR3 region has the DNA TGTGCCACCAGCCGATCAAGGGGGTTGGCAGATACGCAGTATTTT. Protein product: CATSRSRGLADTQYF. V is TRBV15 and J is TRBJ2-3; D is possibly TRBD1 (6 bases). The germline V and J ends were trimmed by 5 bases and 4 bases, with 16 bases remaining between them. The germline gives CDR1 LNHNV, CDR2 YYDKDF (reference sequence). The CDR3 spans 15 residues.